Below are 18 T cell receptor beta chains sequenced from a single sample in a study of STAT5B mutations in CD4+ large granular lymphocyte leukemia. Assay used: immunoSEQ multiplex PCR; TCRdb lists only in-frame clones, some missing. The sample lists around 34,000 clones, about 85% seen once, with 4% to 5.5% in the top ten. The sample was CD4+ T cells from blood buffy coats. The receptors originated from a human donor in good health.

CDR3 DNA: TGTGCCAGCAGTGAAGGTTTTCTAACCGGGGAGCTGTTTTTT. Protein: CASSEGFLTGELFF. J is TRBJ2-2 and V is TRBV2; D ambiguous. In germline, CDR1 is SNHLY, CDR2 FYNNEI. This CDR3 region has 14 residues. Between the trimmed V and J ends, which lost 1 base and 5 bases, there was a span of 8 bases.

V usage is TRBV28 and J usage is TRBJ1-3, with D hard to call. Germline CDR1 and CDR2: MDHEN and SYDVKM. The CDR3 is 10 residues long. V lost 7 bases, J lost 4 bases, and 2 bases lay in between. CDR3 in DNA: TGTGCCAGCACCGGAAACACCATATATTTT. Protein product: CASTGNTIYF.

V gene TRBV11-2 combines with J gene TRBJ2-1, with TRBD2 matching 8 bases. The CDR3 is 14 amino acids. Trimming removed 0 bases from V and 15 bases from J; junction bases left unmatched: 10. The V gene's germline CDR1 is SGHAT and CDR2 FQNNGV. CDR3 sequence (DNA): TGTGCCAGCAGCTTAGATCCCCAGCGGGAGTTGCGGTTCTTC. Translating gives CASSLDPQRELRFF.

The chain couples TRBV28 to TRBJ2-1, with D maybe TRBD2 (6 bases). V was cut by 5 bases and J by 6 bases, with 11 bases left in between. The CDR3 loop spans 13 amino acids. Germline values: CDR1 MDHEN, CDR2 SYDVKM. Here the CDR3 DNA reads TGTGCCAGCAGTCCCATGGGGGGCAATGAGCAGTTCTTC. Residues: CASSPMGGNEQFF.

The chain joins TRBV6-6 to TRBJ2-7, with TRBD2 identical over 8 bases. V trimming: 7 bases; J trimming: 4 bases; junction bases outside the gene matches: 9. Per germline, CDR1 MNHNY and CDR2 SVGAGI (reference sequence). The CDR3 runs to 14 residues. DNA for the CDR3: TGTGCCAGCACTACCGGGGGGGTAGCGTACGAGCAGTACTTC. It specifies CASTTGGVAYEQYF.

This clone was detected only a few times. V and J are TRBV5-1 and TRBJ2-6; the D is unclear. V was cut by 3 bases and J by 0 bases, with 10 bases left in between. This CDR3 has 16 residues. The V gene's germline CDR1 is SGHRS and CDR2 YFSETQ. The CDR3 spells CASSSIWDSGANVLTF. The CDR3 DNA is TGCGCCAGCAGCTCGATTTGGGACTCTGGGGCCAACGTCCTGACTTTC.

This chain joins TRBV28 and TRBJ2-2; TRBD1 might be the D (6 bases). The V gene lost 4 bases and the J gene lost 6 bases, with 12 bases spanning the gap. Germline assignment: CDR1 MDHEN and CDR2 SYDVKM. The CDR3 is 14 residues long. The CDR3 DNA follows: TGTGCCAGCAGTTACCAAAGGGGGTCCGGGGAGCTGTTTTTT. The encoded protein is CASSYQRGSGELFF. Filled out from reference TRBV28 and TRBJ2-2, the complete variable domain reads DVKVTQSSRYLVKRTGEKVFLECVQDMDHENMFWYRQDPGLGLRLIYFSYDVKMKEKGDIPEGYSVSREKKERFSLILESASTNQTSMYLCASSYQRGSGELFFGEGSRLTVL.

This chain connects TRBV19 to TRBJ2-7, with 7 bases fitting TRBD2. Germline trimming cut 6 bases from V and 7 bases from J; bases unmatched to any gene: 12. Germline V gene sequence: CDR1 LNHDA, CDR2 SQIVND (reference sequence). The CDR3 contains 14 residues. Written as DNA, the CDR3 is TGTGCCAGTAGCGACTGGGCTGGGAGGGTTGAGCAGTACTTC. It specifies CASSDWAGRVEQYF.

The V and J genes are TRBV28 and TRBJ2-7, with D maybe TRBD2 (5 bases). The germline V and J ends were trimmed by 2 bases and 1 base, with 9 bases remaining between them. This CDR3 has 14 residues. In germline, CDR1 is MDHEN, CDR2 SYDVKM. Here the CDR3 reads CASSLNRLSYEQYF. The CDR3 nucleotides are TGTGCCAGCAGTTTAAACAGACTATCCTACGAGCAGTACTTC.

This clone appeared once. Other nucleotide sequences in the sample specify the same CDR3. This chain joins TRBV7-2 and TRBJ1-1; 9 bases map to TRBD1. V lost 6 bases to trimming and J lost 8 bases; unmatched junction nucleotides: 7. Germline CDR1 SGHTA, CDR2 FQGNSA. There are 13 residues in the CDR3. CDR3 protein: CASRTQGATEAFF. The DNA of the CDR3 is TGTGCCAGCAGGACACAGGGGGCCACCGAAGCTTTCTTT.

A single count supports this clone. This chain joins TRBV4-3 and TRBJ1-2, with 8 bases matching TRBD1. From germline, CDR1 is LGHNA and CDR2 YSLEER. V lost 1 base, J lost 2 bases, and 6 bases stayed unmatched. The CDR3 has 16 amino acids. The CDR3, as DNA: TGCGCCAGCAGCCAAGGAAGGACAGGGTTCAACTATGGCTACACCTTC. Translating it yields CASSQGRTGFNYGYTF.

The gene calls are TRBV5-4 and TRBJ2-3, with 9 bases aligning to TRBD2. This CDR3 region has 15 residues. CDR1 and CDR2 from the germline V gene are SGHNT and YYREEE (reference sequence). The V segment lost 4 bases and the J segment 6 bases; nucleotides outside the gene matches: 9. The CDR3 loop reads CASSTRRSGSDTQYF. The CDR3, as DNA: TGTGCCAGCAGCACTCGACGTAGCGGGAGTGATACGCAGTATTTT. Variable domain in full (rest from reference TRBV5-4 and TRBJ2-3): ETGVTQSPTHLIKTRGQQVTLRCSSQSGHNTVSWYQQALGQGPQFIFQYYREEENGRGNFPPRFSGLQFPNYSSELNVNALELDDSALYLCASSTRRSGSDTQYFGPGTRLTVL.

In this sample, this clone turned up once. The chain employs TRBV14 and TRBJ2-2; a possible D gene is TRBD1 (6 bases). Germline V lookup: CDR1 SGHDN, CDR2 FVKESK. Trimming removed 4 bases at V and 6 bases at J, with 18 bases between. The CDR3 has 16 residues. The CDR3 is CASSRLGQGKAGELFF. As DNA, the CDR3 is TGTGCCAGCAGCCGTTTGGGGCAGGGGAAAGCCGGGGAGCTGTTTTTT.

V is TRBV6-5 and J is TRBJ1-1; 10 bases agree with TRBD1. The junction had 1 base not matched to a gene; V was cut back by 2 bases and J by 4 bases. This CDR3 spans 14 amino acids. Per the germline V gene, CDR1 is MNHEY and CDR2 is SVGAGI. The CDR3 DNA reads TGTGCCAGCAGTTACGGGACAGGGGTCACTGAAGCTTTCTTT. This codes for CASSYGTGVTEAFF.

The gene calls are TRBV10-2 and TRBJ2-7; TRBD2 matches at 11 bases. Germline V gene data show CDR1 as WSHSY and CDR2 as SAAADI. This CDR3 contains 16 residues. Trimming cost V 7 bases and J 7 bases; bases outside gene matches: 15. The CDR3 DNA reads TGCGCCAGCACTCAGACGTTACTAGCGGGAGCGGAGGAGCAGTACTTC. It translates to CASTQTLLAGAEEQYF.

The chain recombines TRBV27 with TRBJ2-2; 9 bases align to TRBD1. Germline CDR1 reads MNHEY; CDR2 reads SMNVEV (reference sequence). Trimming removed 6 bases from V and 6 bases from J; junction bases left unmatched: 11. This CDR3 is 16 amino acids long. The CDR3 DNA sequence: TGTGCCAGCAGAATAGAGGACAGGGGATGGGCCGGGGAGCTGTTTTTT. The encoded protein is CASRIEDRGWAGELFF.

The chain recombines TRBV27 with TRBJ2-7, with 7 bases matching TRBD1. V lost 2 bases, J lost 3 bases, and 7 bases stayed unmatched. Germline-derived CDR1 and CDR2 are MNHEY and SMNVEV (reference sequence). The CDR3 runs to 15 residues. The CDR3 DNA follows: TGTGCCAGCAGTTTAGGACAGGTAGGAGTCTACGAGCAGTACTTC. Encoded protein: CASSLGQVGVYEQYF.

This clone was observed a single time. This chain joins TRBV5-4 and TRBJ2-1, with 12 bases aligning to TRBD2. Germline CDR1 reads SGHNT; CDR2 reads YYREEE (reference sequence). Unmatched junction bases numbered 12, after V lost 5 bases and J lost 9 bases. The CDR3 length is 16 residues. The CDR3 DNA reads as TGTGCCAGCAGTCGGCAACTAGCGGGAGGATCGAGTGAGCAGTTCTTC. Its protein product is CASSRQLAGGSSEQFF.